This T cell receptor (beta chain) originates from a study of shared clonotypes between healthy human individuals. Study in general: In total, the donors were a couple of women and a few men aged 18 to 49.

In the naive CD8 group, cells lacked CD45RO and were positively selected for CCR7, so terminally differentiated effector memory CD45RA+ cells were left out. Using immunoSEQ multiplex PCR, the repertoire was profiled, and TCRdb retains in-frame clones only, with some absent. This table holds about 2.2 million clones, 85% to 95% found once. V shed 6 bases and J 1 base; nucleotides not matched to a gene: 9. Germline CDR1 SNHLY, CDR2 FYNNEI. The CDR3 spans 15 residues. J is TRBJ2-7 and V is TRBV2, with 7 positions matching TRBD1. Specimen: naive CD8+ T cells from PBMCs. This TCR came from a man younger than 30 in good health. Some clones in this sample may be carry-over from other donors' samples. CDR3 nucleotides: TGTGCCAGCAGCGAGCCCCACAGGGGTTCCTACGAGCAGTACTTC. Translated, it gives CASSEPHRGSYEQYF. Complete variable domain (other parts from reference TRBV2 and TRBJ2-7): EPEVTQTPSHQVTQMGQEVILRCVPISNHLYFYWYRQILGQKVEFLVSFYNNEISEKSEIFDDQFSVERPDGSNFTLKIRSTKLEDSAMYFCASSEPHRGSYEQYFGPGTRLTVT.